This T cell receptor beta chain is drawn from a study of shared clonotypes between healthy human individuals. Overall study findings and caveats: Generally, estimated richness proved larger in naive subsets than it did in memory subsets.

Positively selected for CCR7, the CD45RO-negative cells used as naive CD8 cells excluded terminally differentiated effector memory CD45RA+ cells. This CDR3 has 13 residues. CDR1 is MNHEY and CDR2 is SVGAGI in the germline V gene. TCRdb's copy holds only in-frame clones and misses some; the assay was immunoSEQ multiplex PCR. The sample contains hundreds of thousands of clones, 95% of which appear only once. Comment on this clone: The antigen is unknown.

The chain uses TRBV6-5 and TRBJ2-7, with TRBD1 matching over 10 bases. The sequence was obtained from a woman aged 30 to 39 in good health. Input material: naive CD8+ T cells sorted from blood. The CDR3: CVVRDRGNYEQYF. Written as DNA, the CDR3 is TGTGTCGTTCGGGACAGGGGAAACTACGAGCAGTACTTC.